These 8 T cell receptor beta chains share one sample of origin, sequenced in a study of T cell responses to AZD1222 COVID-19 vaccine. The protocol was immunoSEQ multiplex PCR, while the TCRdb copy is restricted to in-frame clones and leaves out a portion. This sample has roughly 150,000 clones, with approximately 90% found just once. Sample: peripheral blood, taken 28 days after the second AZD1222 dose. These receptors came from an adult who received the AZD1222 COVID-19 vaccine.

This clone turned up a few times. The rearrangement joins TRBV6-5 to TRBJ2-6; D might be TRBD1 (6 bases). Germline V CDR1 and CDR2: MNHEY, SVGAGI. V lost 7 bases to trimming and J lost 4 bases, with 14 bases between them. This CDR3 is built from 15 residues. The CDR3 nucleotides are TGTGCCAGCACCTCTGGGGGCGGCGGGGCCAACGTCCTGACTTTC. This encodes CASTSGGGGANVLTF.

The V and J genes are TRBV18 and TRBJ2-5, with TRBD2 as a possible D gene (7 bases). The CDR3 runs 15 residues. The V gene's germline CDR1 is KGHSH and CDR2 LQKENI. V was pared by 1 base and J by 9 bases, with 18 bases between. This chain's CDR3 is CASSPLTGRAPAQYF. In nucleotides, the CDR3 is TGTGCCAGCTCACCACTAACAGGGAGGGCCCCGGCCCAGTACTTC.

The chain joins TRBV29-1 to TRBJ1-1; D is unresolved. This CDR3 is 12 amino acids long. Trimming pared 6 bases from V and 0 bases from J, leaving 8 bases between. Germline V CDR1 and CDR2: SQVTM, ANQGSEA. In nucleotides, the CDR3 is TGCAGCGTCTATCTATTGAACACTGAAGCTTTCTTT. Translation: CSVYLLNTEAFF.

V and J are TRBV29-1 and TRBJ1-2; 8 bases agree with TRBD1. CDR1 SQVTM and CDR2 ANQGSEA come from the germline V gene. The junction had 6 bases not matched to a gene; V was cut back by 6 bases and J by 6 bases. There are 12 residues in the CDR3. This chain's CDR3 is CSVGQGIHGYTF. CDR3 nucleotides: TGCAGCGTCGGACAGGGCATTCATGGCTACACCTTC. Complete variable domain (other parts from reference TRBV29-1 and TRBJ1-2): SAVISQKPSRDICQRGTSLTIQCQVDSQVTMMFWYRQQPGQSLTLIATANQGSEATYESGFVIDKFPISRPNLTFSTLTVSNMSPEDSSIYLCSVGQGIHGYTFGSGTRLTVV.

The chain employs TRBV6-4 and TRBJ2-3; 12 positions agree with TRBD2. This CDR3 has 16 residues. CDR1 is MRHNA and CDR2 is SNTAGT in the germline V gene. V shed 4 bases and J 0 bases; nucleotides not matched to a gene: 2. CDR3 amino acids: CASSGLAGASTDTQYF. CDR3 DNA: TGTGCCAGCAGTGGACTAGCGGGAGCTAGCACAGATACGCAGTATTTT.

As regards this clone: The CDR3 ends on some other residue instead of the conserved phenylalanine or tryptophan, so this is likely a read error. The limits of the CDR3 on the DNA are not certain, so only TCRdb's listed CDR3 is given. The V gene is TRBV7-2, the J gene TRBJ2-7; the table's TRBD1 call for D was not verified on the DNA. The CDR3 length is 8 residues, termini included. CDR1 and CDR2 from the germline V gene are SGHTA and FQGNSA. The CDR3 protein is CASSSALT.

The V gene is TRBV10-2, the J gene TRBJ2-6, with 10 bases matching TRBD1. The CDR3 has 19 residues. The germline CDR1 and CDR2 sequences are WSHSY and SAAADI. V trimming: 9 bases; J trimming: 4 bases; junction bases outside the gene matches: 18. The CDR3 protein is CASLLLGDRGPSGANVLTF. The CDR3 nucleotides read TGCGCCAGTCTCCTCTTAGGGGACAGGGGACCAAGCGGGGCCAACGTCCTGACTTTC.

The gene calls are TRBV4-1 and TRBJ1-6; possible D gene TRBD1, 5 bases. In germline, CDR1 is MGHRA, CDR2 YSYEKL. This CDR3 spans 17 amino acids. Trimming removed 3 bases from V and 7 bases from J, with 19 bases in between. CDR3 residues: CASSHPEVQGSNSPLHF. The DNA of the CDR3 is TGCGCCAGCAGCCATCCCGAGGTTCAGGGATCCAATTCACCCCTCCACTTT.